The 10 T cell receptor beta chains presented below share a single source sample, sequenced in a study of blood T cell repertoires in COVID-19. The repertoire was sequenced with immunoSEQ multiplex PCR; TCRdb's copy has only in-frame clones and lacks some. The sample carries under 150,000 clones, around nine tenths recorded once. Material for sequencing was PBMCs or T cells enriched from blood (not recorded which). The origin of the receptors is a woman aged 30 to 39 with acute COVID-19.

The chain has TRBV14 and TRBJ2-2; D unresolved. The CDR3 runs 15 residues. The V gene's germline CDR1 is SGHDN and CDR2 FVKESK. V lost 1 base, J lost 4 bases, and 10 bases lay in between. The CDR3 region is CASSQVRRSTGELFF. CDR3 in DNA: TGTGCCAGCAGCCAAGTACGCAGATCCACCGGGGAGCTGTTTTTT.

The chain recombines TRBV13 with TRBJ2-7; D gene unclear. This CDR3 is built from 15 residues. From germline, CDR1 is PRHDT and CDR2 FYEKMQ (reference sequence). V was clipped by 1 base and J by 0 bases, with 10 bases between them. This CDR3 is CASSLAGPASYEQYF. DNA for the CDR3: TGTGCCAGCAGCTTAGCAGGTCCCGCCTCCTACGAGCAGTACTTC.

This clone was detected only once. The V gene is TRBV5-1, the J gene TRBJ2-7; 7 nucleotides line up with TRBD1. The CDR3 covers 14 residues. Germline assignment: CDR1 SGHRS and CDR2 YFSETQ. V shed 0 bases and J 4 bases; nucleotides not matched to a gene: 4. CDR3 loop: CASSLVGQEYEQYF. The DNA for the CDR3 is TGCGCCAGCAGCTTGGTAGGACAGGAGTACGAGCAGTACTTC.

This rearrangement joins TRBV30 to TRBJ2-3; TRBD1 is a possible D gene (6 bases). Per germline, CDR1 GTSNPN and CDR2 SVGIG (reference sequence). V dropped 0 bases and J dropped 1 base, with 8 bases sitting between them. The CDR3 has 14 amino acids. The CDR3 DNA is TGTGCCTGGAGTGTACAGGGTGGCACAGATACGCAGTATTTT. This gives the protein CAWSVQGGTDTQYF.

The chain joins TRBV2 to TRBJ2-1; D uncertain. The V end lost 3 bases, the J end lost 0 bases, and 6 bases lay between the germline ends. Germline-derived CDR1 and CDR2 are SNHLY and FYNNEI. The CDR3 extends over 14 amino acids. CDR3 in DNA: TGTGCCAGCAGTGAGATGAGCTCCTACAATGAGCAGTTCTTC. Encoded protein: CASSEMSSYNEQFF. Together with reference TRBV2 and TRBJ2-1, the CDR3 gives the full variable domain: EPEVTQTPSHQVTQMGQEVILRCVPISNHLYFYWYRQILGQKVEFLVSFYNNEISEKSEIFDDQFSVERPDGSNFTLKIRSTKLEDSAMYFCASSEMSSYNEQFFGPGTRLTVL.

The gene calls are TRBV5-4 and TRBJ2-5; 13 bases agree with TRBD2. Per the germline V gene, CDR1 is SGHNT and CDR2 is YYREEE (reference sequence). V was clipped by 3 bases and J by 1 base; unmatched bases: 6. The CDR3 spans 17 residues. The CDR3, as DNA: TGTGCCAGCAGCTGGACTAGCGGGAGCGAAACCCAAGAGACCCAGTACTTC. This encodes CASSWTSGSETQETQYF.

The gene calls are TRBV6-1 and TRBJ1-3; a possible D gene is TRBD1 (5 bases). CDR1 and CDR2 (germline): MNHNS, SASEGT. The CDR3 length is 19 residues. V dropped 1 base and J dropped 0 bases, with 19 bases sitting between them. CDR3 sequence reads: CASSEGARVLLSSGNTIYF. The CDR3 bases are TGTGCCAGCAGTGAAGGGGCCAGGGTCCTCCTGAGCTCTGGAAACACCATATATTTT.

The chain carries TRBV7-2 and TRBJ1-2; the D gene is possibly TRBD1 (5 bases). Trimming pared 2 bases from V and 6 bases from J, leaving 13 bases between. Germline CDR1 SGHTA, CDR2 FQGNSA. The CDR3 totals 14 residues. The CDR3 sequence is CASSLLGGSDGYTF. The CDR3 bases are TGTGCCAGCAGCTTATTGGGGGGATCGGATGGCTACACCTTC. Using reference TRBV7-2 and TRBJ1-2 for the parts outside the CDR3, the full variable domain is GAGVSQSPSNKVTEKGKDVELRCDPISGHTALYWYRQSLGQGLEFLIYFQGNSAPDKSGLPSDRFSAERTGGSVSTLTIQRTQQEDSAVYLCASSLLGGSDGYTFGSGTRLTVV.

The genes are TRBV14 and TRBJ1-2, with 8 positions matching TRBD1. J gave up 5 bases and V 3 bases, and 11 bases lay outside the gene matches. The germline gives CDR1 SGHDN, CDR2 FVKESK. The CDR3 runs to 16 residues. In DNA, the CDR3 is TGTGCCAGCAGCCAGCCCGGACAGGGATTATCTTATGGCTACACCTTC. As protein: CASSQPGQGLSYGYTF.

The CDR3 here is CASSRRLDRAIEAFF. In DNA form, the CDR3 reads TGTGCCAGCAGTCGTAGACTGGACAGGGCGATTGAAGCTTTCTTT. This chain connects TRBV6-1 to TRBJ1-1; 8 bases are a match to TRBD1. V lost 5 bases to trimming and J lost 7 bases; unmatched junction nucleotides: 12. Germline V CDR1 and CDR2: MNHNS, SASEGT. The CDR3 totals 15 residues.